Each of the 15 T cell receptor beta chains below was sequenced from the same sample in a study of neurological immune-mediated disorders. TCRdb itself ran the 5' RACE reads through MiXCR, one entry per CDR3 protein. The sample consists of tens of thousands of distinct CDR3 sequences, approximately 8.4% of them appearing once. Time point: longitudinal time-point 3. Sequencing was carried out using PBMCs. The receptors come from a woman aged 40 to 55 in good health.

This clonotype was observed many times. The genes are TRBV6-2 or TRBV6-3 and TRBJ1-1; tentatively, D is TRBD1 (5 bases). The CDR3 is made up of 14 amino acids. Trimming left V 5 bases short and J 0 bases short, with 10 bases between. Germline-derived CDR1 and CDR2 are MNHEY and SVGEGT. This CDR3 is CASSLRALNTEAFF. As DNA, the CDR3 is TGTGCCAGCAGTCTCAGGGCCCTGAACACTGAAGCTTTCTTT.

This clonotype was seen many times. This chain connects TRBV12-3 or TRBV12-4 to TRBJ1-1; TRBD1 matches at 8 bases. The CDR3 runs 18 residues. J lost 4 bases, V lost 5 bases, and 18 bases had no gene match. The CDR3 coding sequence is TGTGCCAGCAGTCCGCACCTGGGGAGACAGGGGAGAAGCACTGAAGCTTTCTTT. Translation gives CASSPHLGRQGRSTEAFF.

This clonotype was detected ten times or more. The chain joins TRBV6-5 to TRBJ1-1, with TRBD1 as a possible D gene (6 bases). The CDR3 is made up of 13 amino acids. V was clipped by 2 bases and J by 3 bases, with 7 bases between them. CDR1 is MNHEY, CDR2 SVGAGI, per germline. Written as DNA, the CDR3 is TGTGCCAGCAGTTACAGGGGGGACACTGAAGCTTTCTTT. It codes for CASSYRGDTEAFF.

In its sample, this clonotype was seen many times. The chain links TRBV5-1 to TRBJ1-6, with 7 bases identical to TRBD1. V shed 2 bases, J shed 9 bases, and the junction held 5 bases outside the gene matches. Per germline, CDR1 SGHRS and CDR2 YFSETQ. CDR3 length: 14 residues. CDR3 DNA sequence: TGCGCCAGCAGCTTTCAGGGGGAAGGTTCACCCCTCCACTTT. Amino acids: CASSFQGEGSPLHF.

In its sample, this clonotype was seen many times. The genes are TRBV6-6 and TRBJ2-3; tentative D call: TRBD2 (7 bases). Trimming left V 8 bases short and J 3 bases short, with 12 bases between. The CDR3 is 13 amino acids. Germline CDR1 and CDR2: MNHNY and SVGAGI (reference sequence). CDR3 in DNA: TGTGCCAGCGGGGGGGCCTTAACAGATACGCAGTATTTT. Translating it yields CASGGALTDTQYF.

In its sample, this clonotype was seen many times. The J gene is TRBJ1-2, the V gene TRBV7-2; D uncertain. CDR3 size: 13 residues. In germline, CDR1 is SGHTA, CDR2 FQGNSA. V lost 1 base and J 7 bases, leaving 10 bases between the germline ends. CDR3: CASSLGGAVGYTF. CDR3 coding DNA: TGTGCCAGCAGCTTAGGTGGCGCGGTTGGCTACACCTTC.

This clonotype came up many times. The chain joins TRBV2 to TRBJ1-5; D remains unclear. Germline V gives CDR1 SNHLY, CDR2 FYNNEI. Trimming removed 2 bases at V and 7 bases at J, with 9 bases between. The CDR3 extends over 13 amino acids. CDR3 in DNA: TGTGCCAGCAGTGAACGAGTAGTCCAGCCCCAGCATTTT. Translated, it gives CASSERVVQPQHF.

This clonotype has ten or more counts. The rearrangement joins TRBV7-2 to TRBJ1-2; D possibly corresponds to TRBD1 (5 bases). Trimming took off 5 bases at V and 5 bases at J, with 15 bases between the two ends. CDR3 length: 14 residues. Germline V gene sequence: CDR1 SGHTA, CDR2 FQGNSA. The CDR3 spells CASSLGKGLYGYTF. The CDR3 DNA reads TGTGCCAGCAGCCTCGGGAAGGGACTATATGGCTACACCTTC.

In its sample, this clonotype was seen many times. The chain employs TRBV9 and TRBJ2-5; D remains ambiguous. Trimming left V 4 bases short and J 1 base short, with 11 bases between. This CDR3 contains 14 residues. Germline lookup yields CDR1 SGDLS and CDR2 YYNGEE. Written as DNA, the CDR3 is TGTGCCAGCAGCACGCCGGCGGCCCAAGAGACCCAGTACTTC. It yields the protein CASSTPAAQETQYF.

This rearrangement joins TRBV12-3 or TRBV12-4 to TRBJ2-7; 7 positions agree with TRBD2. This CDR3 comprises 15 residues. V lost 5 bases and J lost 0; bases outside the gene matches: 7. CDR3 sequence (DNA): TGTGCCAGCAGTCCAAGCGGGAAGAGCTCCTACGAGCAGTACTTC. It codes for CASSPSGKSSYEQYF.

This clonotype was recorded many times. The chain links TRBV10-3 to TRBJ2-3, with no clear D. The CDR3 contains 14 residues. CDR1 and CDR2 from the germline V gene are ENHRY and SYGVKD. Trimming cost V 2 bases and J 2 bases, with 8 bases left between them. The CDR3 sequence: CAISEQASTDTQYF. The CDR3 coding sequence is TGTGCCATCAGTGAGCAGGCTTCCACAGATACGCAGTATTTT.

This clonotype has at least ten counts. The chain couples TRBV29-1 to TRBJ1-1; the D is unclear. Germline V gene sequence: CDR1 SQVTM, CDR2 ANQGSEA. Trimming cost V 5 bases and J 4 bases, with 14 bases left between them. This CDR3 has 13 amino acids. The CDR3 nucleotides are TGCAGCGTTCGCGGACGTCAGTCCACTGAAGCTTTCTTT. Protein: CSVRGRQSTEAFF.

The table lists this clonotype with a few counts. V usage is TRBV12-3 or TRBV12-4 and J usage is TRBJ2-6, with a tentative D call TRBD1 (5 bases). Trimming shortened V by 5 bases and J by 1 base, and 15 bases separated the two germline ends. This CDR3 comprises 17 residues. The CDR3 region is CASSHKGLLSGANVLTF. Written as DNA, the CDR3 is TGTGCCAGCAGTCACAAGGGGCTGCTTTCTGGGGCCAACGTCCTGACTTTC.

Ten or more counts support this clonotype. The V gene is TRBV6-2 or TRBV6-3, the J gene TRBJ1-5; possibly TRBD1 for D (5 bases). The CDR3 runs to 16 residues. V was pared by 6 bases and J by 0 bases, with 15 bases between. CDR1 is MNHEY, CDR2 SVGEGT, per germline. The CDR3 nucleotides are TGTGCCAGCAGCCCCGACAGAGCCCTTAGCAATCAGCCCCAGCATTTT. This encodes CASSPDRALSNQPQHF.

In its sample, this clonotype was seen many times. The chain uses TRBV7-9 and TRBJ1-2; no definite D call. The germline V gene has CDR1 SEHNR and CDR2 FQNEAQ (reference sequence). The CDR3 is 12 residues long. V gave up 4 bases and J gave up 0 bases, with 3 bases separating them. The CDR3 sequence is CASSYPNYGYTF. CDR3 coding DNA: TGTGCCAGCAGCTATCCTAACTATGGCTACACCTTC. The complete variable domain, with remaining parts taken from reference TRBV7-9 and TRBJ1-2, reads DTGVSQNPRHKITKRGQNVTFRCDPISEHNRLYWYRQTLGQGPEFLTYFQNEAQLEKSRLLSDRFSAERPKGSFSTLEIQRTEQGDSAMYLCASSYPNYGYTFGSGTRLTVV.